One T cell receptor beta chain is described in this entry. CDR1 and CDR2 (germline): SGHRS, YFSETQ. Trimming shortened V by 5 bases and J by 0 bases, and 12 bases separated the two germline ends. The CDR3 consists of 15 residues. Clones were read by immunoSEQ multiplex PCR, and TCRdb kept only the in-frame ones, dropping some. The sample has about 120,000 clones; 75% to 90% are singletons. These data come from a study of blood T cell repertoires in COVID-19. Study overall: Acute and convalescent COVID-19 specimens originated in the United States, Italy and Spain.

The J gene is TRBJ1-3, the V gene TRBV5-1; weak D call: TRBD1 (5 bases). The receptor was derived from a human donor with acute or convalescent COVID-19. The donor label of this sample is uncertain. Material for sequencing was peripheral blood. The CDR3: CASSSTGNSGNTIYF. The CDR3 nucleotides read TGCGCCAGCAGTTCCACAGGAAACTCTGGAAACACCATATATTTT. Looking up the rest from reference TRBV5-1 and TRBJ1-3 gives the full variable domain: KAGVTQTPRYLIKTRGQQVTLSCSPISGHRSVSWYQQTPGQGLQFLFEYFSETQRNKGNFPGRFSGRQFSNSRSEMNVSTLELGDSALYLCASSSTGNSGNTIYFGEGSWLTVV.